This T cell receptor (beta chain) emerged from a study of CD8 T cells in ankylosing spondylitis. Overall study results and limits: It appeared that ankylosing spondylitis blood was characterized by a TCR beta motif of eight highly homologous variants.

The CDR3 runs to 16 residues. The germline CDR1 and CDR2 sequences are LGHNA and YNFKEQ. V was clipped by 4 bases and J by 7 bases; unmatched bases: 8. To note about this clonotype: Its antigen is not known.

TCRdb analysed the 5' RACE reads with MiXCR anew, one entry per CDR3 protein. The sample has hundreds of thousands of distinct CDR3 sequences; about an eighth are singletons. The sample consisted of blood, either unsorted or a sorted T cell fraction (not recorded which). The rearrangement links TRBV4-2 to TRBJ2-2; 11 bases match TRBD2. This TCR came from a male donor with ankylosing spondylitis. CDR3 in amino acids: CASSLRLAGRGGELFF. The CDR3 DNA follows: TGTGCCAGCAGCCTAAGACTAGCGGGGAGGGGCGGGGAGCTGTTTTTT.